What follows are 25 T cell receptor beta chains derived from one specimen sequenced in a study of blood T cell repertoires in COVID-19. Method: immunoSEQ multiplex PCR; TCRdb's copy keeps in-frame clones and lacks some. There are 450,000 or so clones in the sample; roughly 89% occur only once, and approximately 0.9% lies in the top ten. Sequenced sample: peripheral blood. Receptors originate from a young man with COVID-19, enrolled during active disease.

The chain combines TRBV5-6 with TRBJ1-2; D is uncertain. From germline, CDR1 is SGHDT and CDR2 YYEEEE. Trimming stripped 0 bases from V and 5 bases from J, with 14 bases between. The CDR3 covers 15 residues. The CDR3: CASSLVIAGNYGYTF. The CDR3 coding sequence is TGTGCCAGCAGCTTGGTCATTGCGGGGAATTATGGCTACACCTTC.

This rearrangement joins TRBV9 to TRBJ2-1; TRBD2 matches 7 bases. Germline trimming cut 4 bases from V and 2 bases from J; bases unmatched to any gene: 12. CDR1 SGDLS and CDR2 YYNGEE come from the germline V gene. The CDR3 sequence is 17 residues long. The CDR3 nucleotides are TGTGCCAGCAGCTCGGGGGGAGGCTCCCCCACCTACAATGAGCAGTTCTTC. Protein product: CASSSGGGSPTYNEQFF.

This clone was observed a handful of times. The J gene is TRBJ1-2, the V gene TRBV2; tentative D call: TRBD1 (6 bases). The V and J ends lost 11 bases and 4 bases respectively, with 14 bases between them. Germline V lookup: CDR1 SNHLY, CDR2 FYNNEI. The CDR3 runs 12 residues. DNA of the CDR3: TGTGCCGGGACAACAGGCATCTATGGCTACACCTTC. Residues: CAGTTGIYGYTF.

This clone was recorded many times. The chain uses TRBV4-1 and TRBJ2-7; TRBD2 matches at 8 bases. The CDR3 covers 15 residues. The germline CDR1 and CDR2 sequences are MGHRA and YSYEKL. The V and J ends lost 3 bases and 0 bases, in that order; junction bases with no gene match: 4. The CDR3 loop is CASSQAGTSSYEQYF. CDR3 DNA sequence: TGCGCCAGCAGCCAGGCCGGGACTAGCTCCTACGAGCAGTACTTC.

The chain recombines TRBV29-1 with TRBJ1-3, with 9 positions matching TRBD1. CDR1 is SQVTM and CDR2 is ANQGSEA in the germline V gene. The CDR3 length is 18 residues. The trim removed 7 bases at V and 6 bases at J, leaving 22 bases unmatched. In nucleotides, the CDR3 is TGCAGCGACGGACGGACAGGGGAGGGTGGGAGCTATCAAAACACCATATATTTT. It codes for CSDGRTGEGGSYQNTIYF.

The chain combines TRBV7-9 with TRBJ1-6, with 9 bases lining up with TRBD1. With 5 bases clipped from V and 5 bases from J, the junction kept 4 bases outside the gene matches. This CDR3 comprises 15 residues. In germline, CDR1 is SEHNR, CDR2 FQNEAQ (reference sequence). The CDR3 nucleotides read TGTGCCAGCAGCGCTGGACAGGGGAATAATTCACCCCTCCACTTT. Protein sequence: CASSAGQGNNSPLHF.

The J gene is TRBJ2-7, the V gene TRBV5-5; 9 bases align to TRBD1. Germline V CDR1 and CDR2: SGHKS, YYEKEE (reference sequence). V lost 4 bases, J lost 0 bases, and 5 bases stayed unmatched. The CDR3 extends over 15 amino acids. The chain's CDR3 is CASSQRDRVSYEQYF. The CDR3 nucleotides read TGTGCCAGCAGCCAGCGGGACAGGGTCTCCTACGAGCAGTACTTC.

The chain couples TRBV10-3 to TRBJ2-7, with 7 bases matching TRBD1. In germline, CDR1 is ENHRY, CDR2 SYGVKD. V gave up 2 bases and J gave up 3 bases; unmatched junction bases: 4. The CDR3 sequence is 14 residues long. In nucleotides, the CDR3 is TGTGCCATCAGTGAGGAGGGGGCTAACTACGAGCAGTACTTC. Amino acid sequence: CAISEEGANYEQYF.

The rearrangement joins TRBV18 to TRBJ2-1, with 8 nucleotides matching TRBD1. Per the germline V gene, CDR1 is KGHSH and CDR2 is LQKENI. The length of the CDR3 is 14 residues. V was pared by 3 bases and J by 6 bases, with 4 bases of the junction left unmatched. The CDR3 reads CASSPGQAGNEQFF. The CDR3 coding sequence is TGTGCCAGCTCACCGGGACAGGCGGGCAATGAGCAGTTCTTC.

This clone was found once. The chain carries TRBV19 and TRBJ2-5, with D perhaps TRBD2 (6 bases). Germline loops: CDR1 LNHDA, CDR2 SQIVND (reference sequence). V dropped 3 bases and J dropped 2 bases, with 10 bases sitting between them. The CDR3 has 14 amino acids. For the CDR3, the DNA is TGTGCCAGTAGTATTTCCGCGGGGCAAGAGACCCAGTACTTC. Translated, it gives CASSISAGQETQYF.

The J gene is TRBJ1-1, the V gene TRBV7-2; D perhaps matches TRBD1 (6 bases). V shed 5 bases and J shed 1 base, with 17 bases lying between them. The CDR3 consists of 16 residues. The germline gives CDR1 SGHTA, CDR2 FQGNSA. The CDR3 loop reads CASSPYRRGRNTEAFF. The CDR3 nucleotides read TGTGCCAGCAGCCCATATAGGCGGGGGCGGAACACTGAAGCTTTCTTT.

J is TRBJ2-7 and V is TRBV9, with D maybe TRBD2 (6 bases). The CDR3 runs to 13 residues. V lost 0 bases and J 7 bases, leaving 11 bases between the germline ends. The germline gives CDR1 SGDLS, CDR2 YYNGEE. CDR3 residues: CASSVVEGLEQYF. The CDR3 DNA reads as TGTGCCAGCAGCGTAGTGGAGGGTTTGGAGCAGTACTTC. Filled out from reference TRBV9 and TRBJ2-7, the complete variable domain reads DSGVTQTPKHLITATGQRVTLRCSPRSGDLSVYWYQQSLDQGLQFLIQYYNGEERAKGNILERFSAQQFPDLHSELNLSSLELGDSALYFCASSVVEGLEQYFGPGTRLTVT.

This chain links TRBV5-1 with TRBJ2-1; D perhaps matches TRBD1 (6 bases). Per the germline V gene, CDR1 is SGHRS and CDR2 is YFSETQ. V was shortened by 0 bases and J by 7 bases, with 8 bases between the two germline ends. There are 13 residues in the CDR3. The CDR3 loop is CASSLEGGNEQFF. The CDR3 DNA is TGCGCCAGCAGCTTGGAAGGGGGAAATGAGCAGTTCTTC.

A remark on this clone: Different DNA sequences within this sample yield the same CDR3. The J gene is TRBJ2-7, the V gene TRBV12-3 or TRBV12-4; D not resolved. V dropped 3 bases and J dropped 3 bases, with 6 bases sitting between them. CDR3 size: 12 residues. The DNA for the CDR3 is TGTGCCAGCAGTTTTGGTAGCTACGAGCAGTACTTC. This encodes CASSFGSYEQYF.

The chain uses TRBV7-9 and TRBJ2-7, with D hard to call. V shed 3 bases and J shed 2 bases, with 5 bases lying between them. CDR1 SEHNR and CDR2 FQNEAQ come from the germline V gene (reference sequence). The CDR3 is 12 amino acids. CDR3 sequence (DNA): TGTGCCAGCAGCTTTGGAGCCTACGAGCAGTACTTC. Amino acid sequence: CASSFGAYEQYF.

The V gene is TRBV7-9, the J gene TRBJ1-4; D is uncertain. Trimming took 5 bases from V and 7 from J, leaving 8 bases between them. CDR1 is SEHNR and CDR2 is FQNEAQ in the germline V gene (reference sequence). CDR3 length: 12 amino acids. The CDR3 DNA reads as TGTGCCAGCAGCCCGAGTGGTGAAAAACTGTTTTTT. Its translation: CASSPSGEKLFF.

The DNA for the CDR3 is TGTGCCAGCAGTGACAAGGGGACTGGAAACACCATATATTTT. It specifies CASSDKGTGNTIYF. This chain uses TRBV7-8 with TRBJ1-3; D possibly corresponds to TRBD1 (5 bases). V lost 6 bases and J 2 bases, leaving 11 bases between the germline ends. The CDR3 length is 14 residues. Germline V gene lookup returns CDR1 SGHVS and CDR2 FQNEAQ.

This CDR3 reads CASSLAGTGGYEQYF. The CDR3 DNA reads as TGTGCCAGCAGCTTGGCCGGGACAGGGGGATACGAGCAGTACTTC. The V gene is TRBV5-8, the J gene TRBJ2-7; 11 bases agree with TRBD1. Trimming cost V 0 bases and J 4 bases; bases outside gene matches: 3. Per the germline V gene, CDR1 is SGHTS and CDR2 is YDEGEE. The CDR3 is 15 amino acids.

This clone was detected a few times. The CDR3 nucleotides are TGTGCCAGCAGGGATTTCGGGCAGGGAGGGGCTGAAGCTTTCTTT. Protein sequence: CASRDFGQGGAEAFF. The V call is TRBV6-5, the J call TRBJ1-1; possibly TRBD1 for D (5 bases). V was shortened by 6 bases and J by 6 bases, with 20 bases between the two germline ends. Per the germline V gene, CDR1 is MNHEY and CDR2 is SVGAGI. This CDR3 is 15 amino acids long.

The V call is TRBV15, the J call TRBJ1-4, with 7 bases that match TRBD1. Germline-derived CDR1 and CDR2 are LNHNV and YYDKDF (reference sequence). The J segment lost 8 bases and the V segment lost 0 bases, leaving 9 bases of the junction unmatched. This CDR3 contains 16 residues. The CDR3 DNA reads TGTGCCACCAGCAGAGATTTCACAGGGGTTGAAGAAAAACTGTTTTTT. Protein product: CATSRDFTGVEEKLFF.

About this clone itself: Other DNA sequences from this sample encode an identical CDR3 as well. V gene TRBV27 combines with J gene TRBJ2-7; 10 nucleotides match TRBD2. Germline trimming cut 5 bases from V and 4 bases from J; bases unmatched to any gene: 8. The CDR3 loop spans 15 amino acids. Germline CDR1 is MNHEY and CDR2 is SMNVEV (reference sequence). CDR3: CASSVTSGTAYEQYF. In DNA, the CDR3 is TGTGCCAGCAGTGTAACTAGCGGGACTGCATACGAGCAGTACTTC.

This rearrangement joins TRBV7-9 to TRBJ2-3; 15 bases match TRBD2. In germline, CDR1 is SEHNR, CDR2 FQNEAQ (reference sequence). The J segment lost 8 bases and the V segment lost 5 bases, leaving 5 bases of the junction unmatched. The length of the CDR3 is 15 residues. The CDR3 sequence is CASSPGLAGGGTQYF. For the CDR3, the DNA is TGTGCCAGCAGCCCGGGACTAGCGGGAGGAGGTACGCAGTATTTT.

This chain links TRBV4-2 with TRBJ2-1; 8 nucleotides match TRBD1. The V segment lost 8 bases and the J segment 5 bases; nucleotides outside the gene matches: 11. CDR3 length: 15 residues. CDR1 is LGHNA, CDR2 YNFKEQ, per germline. The CDR3: CASGATDRGDNEQFF. The DNA of the CDR3 is TGTGCCAGCGGAGCCACAGACAGGGGCGACAATGAGCAGTTCTTC.

The chain carries TRBV29-1 and TRBJ1-2, with D perhaps TRBD1 (5 bases). There are 14 residues in the CDR3. Trimming removed 4 bases from V and 11 bases from J, with 23 bases in between. The germline CDR1 and CDR2 sequences are SQVTM and ANQGSEA. In DNA form, the CDR3 reads TGCAGCGTTGTACACTCTCATCAGGGATTGAGTTACACCTTC. It specifies CSVVHSHQGLSYTF.

The V gene is TRBV12-3 or TRBV12-4, the J gene TRBJ2-7, with D possibly TRBD2 on 5 matching bases. Trimming removed 1 base from V and 2 bases from J, with 6 bases in between. The CDR3 is made up of 13 amino acids. This CDR3 is CASSLGEPYEQYF. The CDR3 DNA reads TGTGCCAGCAGTTTAGGGGAGCCCTACGAGCAGTACTTC.